A single sample is the source of the 20 T cell receptor beta chains below, sequenced in a study of blood T cell repertoires in COVID-19. Libraries were prepared by immunoSEQ multiplex PCR; TCRdb keeps only in-frame clonotypes and omits some of them. The sample lists approximately 72,000 clones; approximately 84% were seen once. The sequenced sample consisted of peripheral blood. These receptor sequences come from a man aged 45-65 years with active COVID-19.

This clone has more than one count but fewer than ten. The rearrangement links TRBV6-2 or TRBV6-3 to TRBJ2-1; 12 nucleotides agree with TRBD1. The CDR3 loop spans 14 amino acids. Germline assignment: CDR1 MNHEY and CDR2 SVGEGT. The J segment lost 10 bases and the V segment lost 5 bases, leaving 6 bases of the junction unmatched. In DNA, the CDR3 is TGTGCCAGCAGTCGAGGGACAGGGGGCAGCGAGCAGTTCTTC. Translating it yields CASSRGTGGSEQFF.

The chain is built from TRBV5-1 and TRBJ1-5, with D unresolved. The CDR3 loop spans 13 amino acids. The V end lost 0 bases, the J end lost 4 bases, and 5 bases lay between the germline ends. Germline V CDR1 and CDR2: SGHRS, YFSETQ. The CDR3 nucleotides read TGCGCCAGCAGCTTGGAAGAGAATCAGCCCCAGCATTTT. Protein sequence: CASSLEENQPQHF.

The J gene is TRBJ1-1, the V gene TRBV2; tentative D call: TRBD1 (5 bases). CDR1 and CDR2 from the germline V gene are SNHLY and FYNNEI. Trimming took 4 bases from V and 3 from J, leaving 12 bases between them. The CDR3 is 14 amino acids. The CDR3 nucleotides are TGTGCCAGCAGTGCTCAGGGTGGCGACACTGAAGCTTTCTTT. It is translated as CASSAQGGDTEAFF.

As concerns this clone: A much larger clone lies one base from this, so it may be a read error. This rearrangement joins TRBV9 to TRBJ2-3; 7 nucleotides agree with TRBD2. The CDR3 is 16 amino acids. The germline CDR1 and CDR2 sequences are SGDLS and YYNGEE. J lost 6 bases, V lost 3 bases, and 13 bases had no gene match. CDR3: CASSGGKGGGVDTQYF. CDR3 DNA sequence: TGTGCCAGCAGCGGAGGGAAGGGTGGGGGGGTGGATACGCAGTATTTT.

A remark on this clone: One end of the junction is discordant with germline, which a read error may explain. The rearrangement links TRBV6-6 to TRBJ1-2; 7 nucleotides agree with TRBD1. The CDR3 spans 10 residues. Per the germline V gene, CDR1 is MNHNY and CDR2 is SVGAGI (reference sequence). The CDR3 DNA reads as TGTGCCTCCCAGGAGGGGGCATTTGCCTTC. This gives the protein CASQEGAFAF.

V gene TRBV13 combines with J gene TRBJ2-3; 7 nucleotides align to TRBD2. V trimming: 3 bases; J trimming: 1 base; junction bases outside the gene matches: 1. The germline gives CDR1 PRHDT, CDR2 FYEKMQ (reference sequence). The length of the CDR3 is 14 residues. As DNA, the CDR3 is TGTGCCAGCAGCTTTCGGGGGGGCACAGATACGCAGTATTTT. This sequence encodes CASSFRGGTDTQYF. Filled out from reference TRBV13 and TRBJ2-3, the complete variable domain reads AAGVIQSPRHLIKEKRETATLKCYPIPRHDTVYWYQQGPGQDPQFLISFYEKMQSDKGSIPDRFSAQQFSDYHSELNMSSLELGDSALYFCASSFRGGTDTQYFGPGTRLTVL.

This clone has a single count. The chain employs TRBV9 and TRBJ2-2, with 10 bases lining up with TRBD2. This CDR3 spans 16 amino acids. CDR1 is SGDLS, CDR2 YYNGEE, per germline. The J segment lost 7 bases and the V segment lost 10 bases, leaving 16 bases of the junction unmatched. The CDR3 protein is CASSGSSGRAGGELFF. In DNA, the CDR3 is TGTGCCTCCAGCGGTTCTAGCGGGAGAGCTGGCGGGGAGCTGTTTTTT.

The chain has TRBV3-1 (or the pseudogene TRBV3-2) and TRBJ1-2, with 7 positions matching TRBD1. The CDR3 is 16 amino acids. Per germline, CDR1 LGHDT and CDR2 YNNKEL (reference sequence). After removal of 3 bases from V and 8 bases from J, the junction contained 15 bases not matched to a gene. The CDR3 DNA reads as TGTGCCAGCAGCCAGCTAAACAGGGGACTTATTGGGGGCTACACCTTC. It yields the protein CASSQLNRGLIGGYTF.

The chain combines TRBV3-1 (or the pseudogene TRBV3-2) with TRBJ1-1, with 11 bases identical to TRBD1. The V and J ends lost 4 bases and 5 bases, in that order; junction bases with no gene match: 9. CDR3 length: 16 residues. CDR1 and CDR2 (germline): LGHDT, YNNKEL (reference sequence). The CDR3 DNA is TGTGCCAGCAGCCTCGGGACAGGGGGGGCGTTGACTGAAGCTTTCTTT. Residues: CASSLGTGGALTEAFF.

The rearrangement joins TRBV10-3 to TRBJ2-7; D is possibly TRBD1 (6 bases). This CDR3 contains 16 residues. The germline V gene has CDR1 ENHRY and CDR2 SYGVKD. The ends were cut back, 2 bases at V and 5 bases at J, with 19 bases in the middle. CDR3 DNA: TGTGCCATCAGTGAGAGGGCCGGCACAGGGACAAACGAGCAGTACTTC. It is translated as CAISERAGTGTNEQYF.

This chain links TRBV6-9 with TRBJ2-1, with a possible D match to TRBD2 (6 bases). CDR1 is MNHGY, CDR2 SVAAGI, per germline. The CDR3 loop spans 14 amino acids. The V end lost 8 bases, the J end lost 4 bases, and 15 bases lay between the germline ends. Here the CDR3 reads CASGPRDGYNEQFF. CDR3 coding DNA: TGTGCCAGCGGACCGCGGGACGGGTACAATGAGCAGTTCTTC.

V gene TRBV4-3 combines with J gene TRBJ2-2; D possibly corresponds to TRBD2 (5 bases). The CDR3 totals 14 residues. Trimming took off 3 bases at V and 5 bases at J, with 10 bases between the two ends. CDR1 LGHNA and CDR2 YSLEER come from the germline V gene. CDR3: CASSHLSGTGELFF. The CDR3 DNA reads TGCGCCAGCAGCCACCTTTCGGGAACCGGGGAGCTGTTTTTT.

This clone was seen only once. The chain combines TRBV3-1 (or the pseudogene TRBV3-2) with TRBJ1-2; D is undetermined. Germline CDR1 is LGHDT and CDR2 is YNNKEL (reference sequence). This CDR3 is built from 15 residues. V lost 7 bases, J lost 3 bases, and 18 bases lay in between. The CDR3 reads CASTPIRGWDYGYTF. The CDR3 DNA sequence: TGTGCCAGCACCCCCATACGAGGGTGGGACTATGGCTACACCTTC.

The chain uses TRBV9 and TRBJ2-7; D perhaps matches TRBD1 (5 bases). Germline V gene data show CDR1 as SGDLS and CDR2 as YYNGEE. The CDR3 spans 14 residues. V lost 4 bases, J lost 7 bases, and 18 bases lay in between. The CDR3 nucleotides are TGTGCCAGCAGCACTAACTGGGGCCTTAAAGAGCAGTACTTC. Its protein is CASSTNWGLKEQYF.

This chain connects TRBV2 to TRBJ1-5; D unresolved. V was cut by 4 bases and J by 2 bases, with 6 bases left in between. Germline CDR1 is SNHLY and CDR2 is FYNNEI. The CDR3 sequence is 13 residues long. Written as DNA, the CDR3 is TGTGCCAGCAGTGTAAGAGGCAATCAGCCCCAGCATTTT. Translated, it gives CASSVRGNQPQHF. The full variable domain, in which reference TRBV2 and TRBJ1-5 provide the parts outside the CDR3, is EPEVTQTPSHQVTQMGQEVILRCVPISNHLYFYWYRQILGQKVEFLVSFYNNEISEKSEIFDDQFSVERPDGSNFTLKIRSTKLEDSAMYFCASSVRGNQPQHFGDGTRLSIL.

The rearrangement joins TRBV4-1 to TRBJ1-2; D is uncertain. The CDR3 runs to 14 residues. The V gene's germline CDR1 is MGHRA and CDR2 YSYEKL. V was clipped by 1 base and J by 7 bases, with 13 bases between them. CDR3 DNA: TGCGCCAGCAGCCAAGTCGGAGGTGCGTCTGGCTACACCTTC. Amino acids: CASSQVGGASGYTF.

This clone occurred many times. This chain connects TRBV5-6 to TRBJ1-2; TRBD1 might be the D (5 bases). The germline V and J ends were trimmed by 6 bases and 0 bases, with 21 bases remaining between them. Germline loops: CDR1 SGHDT, CDR2 YYEEEE. The CDR3 length is 17 residues. The CDR3 sequence: CASTLRSTGFANYGYTF. The CDR3 coding sequence is TGTGCCAGCACCCTACGCTCCACAGGTTTCGCTAACTATGGCTACACCTTC.

This clone was counted a single time. The chain employs TRBV9 and TRBJ2-5; TRBD1 agrees at 11 bases. Unmatched junction bases numbered 5, after V lost 2 bases and J lost 2 bases. This CDR3 region has 16 residues. In germline, CDR1 is SGDLS, CDR2 YYNGEE. The CDR3 protein is CASSVRGTGGQETQYF. In DNA, the CDR3 is TGTGCCAGCAGCGTTCGAGGGACAGGGGGACAAGAGACCCAGTACTTC.

V and J are TRBV3-1 (or the pseudogene TRBV3-2) and TRBJ2-1; TRBD2 matches 9 bases. This CDR3 contains 14 residues. The ends lost 7 bases at V and 9 bases at J; junction bases unmatched: 10. The V gene's germline CDR1 is LGHDT and CDR2 YNNKEL (reference sequence). The CDR3 is CASKDAGGLGEQFF. The DNA of the CDR3 is TGTGCCAGCAAGGACGCGGGGGGGCTCGGTGAGCAGTTCTTC.

This rearrangement joins TRBV7-8 to TRBJ2-7; D is perhaps TRBD2 (6 bases). The CDR3 is 16 residues long. Germline V gives CDR1 SGHVS, CDR2 FQNEAQ. Between the trimmed V and J ends, which lost 1 base and 2 bases, there was a span of 15 bases. CDR3 nucleotide sequence: TGTGCCAGCAGCTTAGAAGGTACTGGCGGGGCCTACGAGCAGTACTTC. It is translated as CASSLEGTGGAYEQYF.